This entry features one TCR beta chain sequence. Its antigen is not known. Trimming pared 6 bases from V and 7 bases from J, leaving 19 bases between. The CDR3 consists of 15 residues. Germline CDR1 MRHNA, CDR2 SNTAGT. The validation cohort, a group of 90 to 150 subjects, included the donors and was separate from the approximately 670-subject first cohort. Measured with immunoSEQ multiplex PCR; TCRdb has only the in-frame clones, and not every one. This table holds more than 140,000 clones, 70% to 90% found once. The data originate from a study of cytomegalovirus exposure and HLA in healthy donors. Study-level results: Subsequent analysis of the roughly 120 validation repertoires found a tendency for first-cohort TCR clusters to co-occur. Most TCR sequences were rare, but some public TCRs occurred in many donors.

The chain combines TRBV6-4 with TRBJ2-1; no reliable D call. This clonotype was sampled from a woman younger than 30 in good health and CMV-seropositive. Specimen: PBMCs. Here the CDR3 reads CASSPGPGYRNEQFF. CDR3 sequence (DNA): TGTGCCAGCAGCCCTGGTCCCGGGTATAGGAATGAGCAGTTCTTC.